The next 6 T cell receptor beta chains were all read from a single sample in a study of blood T cell repertoires in COVID-19. The assay was immunoSEQ multiplex PCR, and TCRdb's table has in-frame clones only and misses some. The sample consists of about 190,000 clones, more than 75% of them appearing once. Sequencing was done on a sample of PBMCs or T cells enriched from blood (not recorded which). The receptors were sampled from a woman between 45 and 65 years old with acute COVID-19.

The chain is built from TRBV12-2 and TRBJ1-5; TRBD1, the table's D call, lacks a check against the DNA. TRBV12-2 is recorded as a pseudogene. This CDR3 is 13 amino acids long. CDR3 residues: CASRGNSNQPQHF. CDR3 in DNA: TGTGCAAGTCGCGGCAACAGCAATCAGCCCCAGCATTTT.

This clone appeared once. V gene TRBV15 combines with J gene TRBJ1-1, with 7 bases that match TRBD1. This CDR3 is 14 amino acids long. J lost 7 bases, V lost 5 bases, and 10 bases had no gene match. CDR1 and CDR2 from the germline V gene are LNHNV and YYDKDF (reference sequence). DNA for the CDR3: TGTGCCACCAGCCAACGTCGACAGGGCCATGAAGCTTTCTTT. Translation gives CATSQRRQGHEAFF.

This chain connects TRBV9 to TRBJ1-1, with D unclear. Germline V CDR1 and CDR2: SGDLS, YYNGEE. Trimming cost V 3 bases and J 4 bases, with 7 bases left between them. The length of the CDR3 is 12 residues. As DNA, the CDR3 is TGTGCCAGCAGCGAGTATAGCACTGAAGCTTTCTTT. Translating gives CASSEYSTEAFF.

The gene calls are TRBV7-3 and TRBJ2-2; 14 positions agree with TRBD2. Germline CDR1 and CDR2: SGHTA and FQGTGA. The CDR3 consists of 19 residues. The V segment lost 4 bases and the J segment 3 bases; nucleotides outside the gene matches: 10. The CDR3 region is CASSSPGLAGGSDTGELFF. In DNA form, the CDR3 reads TGTGCCAGCAGCTCGCCCGGACTAGCGGGGGGATCGGACACCGGGGAGCTGTTTTTT. Based on the CDR3 plus reference TRBV7-3 and TRBJ2-2, the full variable domain is GAGVSQTPSNKVTEKGKYVELRCDPISGHTALYWYRQSLGQGPEFLIYFQGTGAADDSGLPNDRFFAVRPEGSVSTLKIQRTERGDSAVYLCASSSPGLAGGSDTGELFFGEGSRLTVL.

The rearrangement joins TRBV2 to TRBJ1-6; TRBD1 aligns across 11 bases. There are 15 residues in the CDR3. Germline V lookup: CDR1 SNHLY, CDR2 FYNNEI. Unmatched junction bases numbered 2, after V lost 3 bases and J lost 7 bases. CDR3 in DNA: TGTGCCAGCAGTGACCGGACAGGGGGCAATTCACCCCTCCACTTT. This encodes CASSDRTGGNSPLHF.

J is TRBJ2-5 and V is TRBV5-4, with no clear D. Germline lookup yields CDR1 SGHNT and CDR2 YYREEE (reference sequence). This CDR3 has 13 amino acids. Deletions cut 0 bases from V and 2 bases from J, with 5 bases between. The CDR3 loop reads CASSLVSQETQYF. The CDR3 region has the DNA TGTGCCAGCAGCTTGGTGTCGCAAGAGACCCAGTACTTC. The whole variable domain, filled in from reference TRBV5-4 and TRBJ2-5, reads ETGVTQSPTHLIKTRGQQVTLRCSSQSGHNTVSWYQQALGQGPQFIFQYYREEENGRGNFPPRFSGLQFPNYSSELNVNALELDDSALYLCASSLVSQETQYFGPGTRLLVL.